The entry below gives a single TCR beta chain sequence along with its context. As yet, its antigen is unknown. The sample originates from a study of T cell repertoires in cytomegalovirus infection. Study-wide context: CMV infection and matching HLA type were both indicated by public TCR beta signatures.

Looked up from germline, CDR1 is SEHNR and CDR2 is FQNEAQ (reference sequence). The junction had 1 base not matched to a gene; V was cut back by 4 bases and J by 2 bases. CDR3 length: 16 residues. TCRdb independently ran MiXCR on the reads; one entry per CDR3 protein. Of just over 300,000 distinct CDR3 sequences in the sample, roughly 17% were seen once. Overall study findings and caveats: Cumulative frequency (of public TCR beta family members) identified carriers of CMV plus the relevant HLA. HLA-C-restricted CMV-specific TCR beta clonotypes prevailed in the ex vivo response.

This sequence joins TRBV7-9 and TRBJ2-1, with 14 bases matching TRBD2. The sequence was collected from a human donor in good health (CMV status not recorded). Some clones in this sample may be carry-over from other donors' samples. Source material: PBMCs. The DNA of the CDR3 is TGTGCCAGCAGCTCGGGACTAGCGGGGGCCTACAATGAGCAGTTCTTC. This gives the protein CASSSGLAGAYNEQFF. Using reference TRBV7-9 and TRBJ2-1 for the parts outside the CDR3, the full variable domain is DTGVSQNPRHKITKRGQNVTFRCDPISEHNRLYWYRQTLGQGPEFLTYFQNEAQLEKSRLLSDRFSAERPKGSFSTLEIQRTEQGDSAMYLCASSSGLAGAYNEQFFGPGTRLTVL.